What follows are 13 T cell receptor beta chains derived from one specimen sequenced in a study of CD8+ T cells in alopecia areata. Specified treatment: oral pan-JAK inhibitor, 5-10 mg twice daily. RNA, once extracted, was reverse transcribed into cDNA for use as the sequencing template. Assay used: immunoSEQ multiplex PCR; TCRdb lists only in-frame clones, some missing. The table includes around 190,000 clones, under 80% detected once. Sequencing used CD4+ T cells sorted from blood, obtained around week 50, from a patient treated with tofacitinib. The origin of the receptors is a human donor with alopecia areata.

The J gene is TRBJ2-3, the V gene TRBV5-1; D is ambiguous. CDR1 is SGHRS, CDR2 YFSETQ, per germline. V shed 2 bases and J shed 1 base, with 14 bases lying between them. The CDR3 contains 16 residues. The chain's CDR3 is CASSFLPNSGTDTQYF. The CDR3 DNA reads as TGCGCCAGCAGCTTCCTACCCAACTCTGGCACAGATACGCAGTATTTT.

In this sample, this clone turned up once. The genes are TRBV5-1 and TRBJ1-2; D is possibly TRBD1 (5 bases). Germline values: CDR1 SGHRS, CDR2 YFSETQ. Trimming removed 3 bases from V and 4 bases from J, with 13 bases in between. The CDR3 is 14 residues long. The CDR3 protein is CASSWETAIYGYTF. CDR3 sequence (DNA): TGCGCCAGCAGCTGGGAGACAGCCATCTATGGCTACACCTTC.

This sequence joins TRBV29-1 and TRBJ1-2; weak D call: TRBD1 (5 bases). Trimming removed 3 bases from V and 7 bases from J, with 18 bases in between. Germline V gene lookup returns CDR1 SQVTM and CDR2 ANQGSEA. This CDR3 has 14 amino acids. This CDR3 is CSVEGDSVISGYTF. In nucleotides, the CDR3 is TGCAGCGTTGAGGGGGACTCGGTTATAAGTGGCTACACCTTC.

The chain combines TRBV14 with TRBJ1-2; 7 bases align to TRBD1. The germline V gene has CDR1 SGHDN and CDR2 FVKESK. The CDR3 consists of 13 residues. The junction had 6 bases not matched to a gene; V was cut back by 3 bases and J by 8 bases. CDR3 sequence reads: CASSHFDRDGYTF. In DNA form, the CDR3 reads TGTGCCAGCAGCCACTTCGACAGGGACGGCTACACCTTC.

As concerns this clone: At the DNA level, this CDR3 is encoded by other sequences in the same sample as well. The chain joins TRBV29-1 to TRBJ2-7; TRBD1 matches 7 bases. V lost 4 bases to trimming and J lost 2 bases; unmatched junction nucleotides: 5. Germline lookup yields CDR1 SQVTM and CDR2 ANQGSEA. The CDR3 spans 13 residues. Written as DNA, the CDR3 is TGCAGCGTTGGTGGGACAGTAACCTACGAGCAGTACTTC. Translated: CSVGGTVTYEQYF.

In this sample, this clone turned up once. The chain has TRBV30 and TRBJ2-1, with 7 bases that match TRBD1. This CDR3 is built from 14 residues. Germline V lookup: CDR1 GTSNPN, CDR2 SVGIG (reference sequence). The J segment lost 2 bases and the V segment lost 0 bases, leaving 1 base of the junction unmatched. The DNA for the CDR3 is TGTGCCTGGAGTGTTGGACAGGCCTACAATGAGCAGTTCTTC. This sequence encodes CAWSVGQAYNEQFF.

There are a few counts of this clone. The chain carries TRBV30 and TRBJ2-3; unclear D gene. CDR1 and CDR2 (germline): GTSNPN, SVGIG (reference sequence). Trimming stripped 5 bases from V and 3 bases from J, with 9 bases between. This CDR3 has 12 amino acids. The CDR3 loop reads CAWGTETDTQYF. The CDR3 coding sequence is TGTGCCTGGGGTACCGAGACAGATACGCAGTATTTT.

The V and J genes are TRBV10-3 and TRBJ2-1; 8 bases line up with TRBD2. Losses at the gene ends were 3 bases for V and 5 bases for J; bases not matched to a gene: 3. This CDR3 spans 14 amino acids. CDR1 is ENHRY and CDR2 is SYGVKD in the germline V gene. CDR3 region: CAISESLADNEQFF. The CDR3 DNA reads TGTGCCATCAGTGAATCACTAGCGGACAATGAGCAGTTCTTC.

The CDR3 spells CASSNPGQSSYEQYF. The CDR3, as DNA: TGTGCCAGCAGCAACCCGGGACAGAGCTCCTACGAGCAGTACTTC. The rearrangement joins TRBV7-8 to TRBJ2-7; 7 bases agree with TRBD1. The CDR3 sequence is 15 residues long. V lost 5 bases and J lost 0; bases outside the gene matches: 7. From germline, CDR1 is SGHVS and CDR2 FQNEAQ.

The chain has TRBV29-1 and TRBJ2-7; maybe TRBD1 (7 bases). This CDR3 has 13 residues. CDR1 and CDR2 from the germline V gene are SQVTM and ANQGSEA. The germline V and J ends were trimmed by 0 bases and 3 bases, with 9 bases remaining between them. Written as DNA, the CDR3 is TGCAGCGTTGAAGACAGGGGGGACTACGAGCAGTACTTC. It yields the protein CSVEDRGDYEQYF.

This clone came up a few times. The gene calls are TRBV29-1 and TRBJ2-3; 12 positions agree with TRBD2. Trimming took 5 bases from V and 2 from J; bases not matched to a gene: 5. The CDR3 runs 15 residues. Germline V lookup: CDR1 SQVTM, CDR2 ANQGSEA. The CDR3 protein is CSVQRTSGTTDTQYF. Here the CDR3 DNA reads TGCAGCGTTCAACGGACTAGCGGGACCACAGATACGCAGTATTTT.

For this clone: This CDR3 is also generated by other DNA sequences in the sample. The rearrangement joins TRBV18 to TRBJ2-1, with 11 bases matching TRBD2. J lost 2 bases, V lost 1 base, and 7 bases had no gene match. Germline V gives CDR1 KGHSH, CDR2 LQKENI. The CDR3 is 18 amino acids. The CDR3 DNA follows: TGTGCCAGCTCACCACGGGCGCCTAGCGGGGGGACCTACAATGAGCAGTTCTTC. It codes for CASSPRAPSGGTYNEQFF.

The chain couples TRBV5-1 to TRBJ2-1; D unclear. The V end lost 5 bases, the J end lost 8 bases, and 17 bases lay between the germline ends. Germline lookup yields CDR1 SGHRS and CDR2 YFSETQ. This CDR3 is built from 14 residues. The DNA for the CDR3 is TGCGCCAGCAGGCCGGGCCTCCTGGGCTATGAGCAGTTCTTC. Translated, it gives CASRPGLLGYEQFF. Full variable domain (remainder filled in from reference TRBV5-1 and TRBJ2-1): KAGVTQTPRYLIKTRGQQVTLSCSPISGHRSVSWYQQTPGQGLQFLFEYFSETQRNKGNFPGRFSGRQFSNSRSEMNVSTLELGDSALYLCASRPGLLGYEQFFGPGTRLTVL.